This passage covers 22 T cell receptor beta chains from one sample sequenced in a study of T-cell reconstitution after alpha-beta-depleted transplantation in children. Preparation of the TCRbeta library used unique molecular identifiers. MiXCR was run by TCRdb on the PCR reads, yielding one entry per CDR3 protein. Among about 640,000 distinct CDR3 sequences listed, about 15% were seen once. The starting material was PBMCs from the stem cell graft donor, obtained from the stem cell graft. These receptors came from a human donor who donated a stem cell graft to a child with acute myeloid leukemia.

Only a few counts were recorded for this clonotype. The CDR3 sequence is CASSLNPWTVSSYNEQFF. The DNA of the CDR3 is TGTGCCAGCAGTTTGAACCCATGGACGGTGAGCTCCTACAATGAGCAGTTCTTC. The V gene is TRBV6-2 or TRBV6-3, the J gene TRBJ2-1; D is undetermined. The CDR3 runs 18 residues. V was trimmed by 4 bases and J by 0 bases, leaving 19 bases between them. The V gene's germline CDR1 is MNHEY and CDR2 SVGEGT.

On this clonotype itself: Just one base apart from a much larger clone, this may be a read error. The rearrangement uses TRBV20-1 and TRBJ2-7, with 8 nucleotides matching TRBD1. V shed 0 bases and J 2 bases; nucleotides not matched to a gene: 9. The germline gives CDR1 DFQATT, CDR2 SNEGSKA (reference sequence). The CDR3 is 16 residues long. The CDR3 DNA sequence: TGCAGTGCTAGAGACCCAGGGGGCGTAACGGCCTACGAGCAGTACGTC. Encoded protein: CSARDPGGVTAYEQYV.

V gene TRBV4-3 combines with J gene TRBJ2-1; a possible D gene is TRBD1 (6 bases). V shed 0 bases and J shed 6 bases, with 15 bases lying between them. Per germline, CDR1 LGHNA and CDR2 YSLEER. The CDR3 is 16 residues long. CDR3 DNA sequence: TGCGCCAGCAGCCAAGAGTTTACCGCCAGGGGCAATGAGCAGTTCTTC. This codes for CASSQEFTARGNEQFF.

The V gene is TRBV20-1, the J gene TRBJ2-2, with 15 positions matching TRBD2. Trimming took 5 bases from V and 3 from J; bases not matched to a gene: 4. This CDR3 contains 16 residues. Germline V CDR1 and CDR2: DFQATT, SNEGSKA (reference sequence). CDR3 sequence reads: CSARTSGGVDTGELFF. The CDR3 nucleotides read TGCAGTGCTCGGACTAGCGGGGGGGTTGACACCGGGGAGCTGTTTTTT.

The sample holds many counts of this clonotype. The chain combines TRBV20-1 with TRBJ1-4; a possible D gene is TRBD1 (6 bases). Trimming pared 3 bases from V and 4 bases from J, leaving 15 bases between. The CDR3 runs to 15 residues. Germline V lookup: CDR1 DFQATT, CDR2 SNEGSKA (reference sequence). CDR3 in DNA: TGCAGTGCTAGCGAACTAGGGGGACTTAATGAAAAACTGTTTTTT. This sequence encodes CSASELGGLNEKLFF.

V gene TRBV30 combines with J gene TRBJ1-2; no firm D call. Germline CDR1 and CDR2: GTSNPN and SVGIG (reference sequence). The CDR3 sequence is 14 residues long. V gave up 0 bases and J gave up 4 bases, with 12 bases separating them. This CDR3 reads CAWSVRWAVYGYTF. The CDR3 region has the DNA TGTGCCTGGAGTGTAAGGTGGGCAGTCTATGGCTACACCTTC.

This rearrangement joins TRBV6-1 to TRBJ2-1; 7 bases fit TRBD1. Germline CDR1 MNHNS, CDR2 SASEGT. Unmatched junction bases numbered 7, after V lost 5 bases and J lost 0 bases. CDR3 size: 16 residues. CDR3 nucleotides: TGTGCCAGCAGTCGGGACAGAGAAAGCTCCTACAATGAGCAGTTCTTC. Its translation: CASSRDRESSYNEQFF.

This clonotype was counted a few times. The chain carries TRBV7-2 and TRBJ2-3; no definite D call. The CDR3 spans 15 residues. Germline V gives CDR1 SGHTA, CDR2 FQGNSA. V dropped 3 bases and J dropped 3 bases, with 13 bases sitting between them. CDR3 in DNA: TGTGCCAGCAGCTTGGGCCGGGTACGGACAGATACGCAGTATTTT. Protein product: CASSLGRVRTDTQYF.

The chain carries TRBV7-9 and TRBJ2-2; TRBD1 aligns across 8 bases. Germline V gene sequence: CDR1 SEHNR, CDR2 FQNEAQ (reference sequence). The CDR3 sequence is 15 residues long. V shed 6 bases and J 0 bases; nucleotides not matched to a gene: 3. The CDR3 nucleotides read TGTGCCAGCAGAGGGACAGGCACGAACACCGGGGAGCTGTTTTTT. This encodes CASRGTGTNTGELFF.

This clonotype came up many times. The chain recombines TRBV4-3 with TRBJ2-1; D unresolved. The CDR3 has 15 residues. V lost 0 bases, J lost 0 bases, and 6 bases lay in between. From germline, CDR1 is LGHNA and CDR2 YSLEER. The CDR3 DNA follows: TGCGCCAGCAGCCAAGAAGACCTCTCCTACAATGAGCAGTTCTTC. Residues: CASSQEDLSYNEQFF.

The sample holds a few counts of this clonotype. V usage is TRBV7-9 and J usage is TRBJ1-2; no reliable D call. This CDR3 has 12 residues. Trimming took off 4 bases at V and 7 bases at J, with 10 bases between the two ends. Germline CDR1 and CDR2: SEHNR and FQNEAQ (reference sequence). The CDR3 protein is CASSYNMAGYTF. CDR3 DNA sequence: TGTGCCAGCAGCTACAACATGGCTGGCTACACCTTC.

Ten or more counts support this clonotype. The chain recombines TRBV29-1 with TRBJ2-3; TRBD2 might be the D (6 bases). Per germline, CDR1 SQVTM and CDR2 ANQGSEA. The ends were cut back, 4 bases at V and 6 bases at J, with 14 bases in the middle. This CDR3 contains 13 residues. In DNA, the CDR3 is TGCAGCGTTGCGGAGGGGACGTCGGATACGCAGTATTTT. It yields the protein CSVAEGTSDTQYF.

The rearrangement joins TRBV29-1 to TRBJ2-3; possibly TRBD1 for D (6 bases). Germline loops: CDR1 SQVTM, CDR2 ANQGSEA. Trimming stripped 7 bases from V and 0 bases from J, with 11 bases between. CDR3 length equals 13 residues. The CDR3 DNA follows: TGCAGCGCCCAGGGGTCTAGCACAGATACGCAGTATTTT. Protein sequence: CSAQGSSTDTQYF.

The chain has TRBV7-2 and TRBJ1-3; TRBD1 agrees at 7 bases. The CDR3 is made up of 14 amino acids. The junction had 3 bases not matched to a gene; V was cut back by 1 base and J by 6 bases. Germline CDR1 and CDR2: SGHTA and FQGNSA. This CDR3 reads CASSLGGGVNTIYF. In nucleotides, the CDR3 is TGTGCCAGCAGCTTAGGAGGGGGCGTAAACACCATATATTTT.

The table lists this clonotype with many counts. The rearrangement links TRBV5-1 to TRBJ2-2; D possibly uses TRBD1 or TRBD2 (5 bases each). Trimming took 2 bases from V and 0 from J, leaving 8 bases between them. Looked up from germline, CDR1 is SGHRS and CDR2 is YFSETQ. CDR3 length: 15 amino acids. CDR3 amino acids: CASSFGDANTGELFF. The CDR3 DNA reads TGCGCCAGCAGCTTTGGGGACGCGAACACCGGGGAGCTGTTTTTT.

This clonotype was seen a handful of times. The gene calls are TRBV7-8 and TRBJ1-1; D gene ambiguous. The CDR3 spans 13 residues. Trimming left V 6 bases short and J 5 bases short, with 13 bases between. The germline V gene encodes CDR1 SGHVS and CDR2 FQNEAQ. The CDR3 region is CASRITSNTEAFF. The DNA for the CDR3 is TGTGCCAGCAGGATAACGTCGAATACTGAAGCTTTCTTT.

V usage is TRBV25-1 and J usage is TRBJ2-1, with a possible D match to TRBD2 (5 bases). CDR1 MGHDK and CDR2 SYGVNS come from the germline V gene. The CDR3 loop spans 16 amino acids. V was shortened by 4 bases and J by 0 bases, with 13 bases between the two germline ends. This CDR3 reads CASSVPDWSSYNEQFF. The CDR3 coding sequence is TGTGCCAGCAGTGTCCCGGACTGGAGCTCCTACAATGAGCAGTTCTTC.

This clonotype appeared many times. This rearrangement joins TRBV6-1 to TRBJ1-1, with 7 bases aligning to TRBD1. V was clipped by 6 bases and J by 5 bases; unmatched bases: 9. The CDR3 has 14 residues. Germline V gene data show CDR1 as MNHNS and CDR2 as SASEGT. The CDR3 nucleotides read TGTGCCAGCAGAGGGGCAGGGGGTCTGACTGAAGCTTTCTTT. It translates to CASRGAGGLTEAFF.

This sequence joins TRBV20-1 and TRBJ2-5; maybe TRBD2 (6 bases). Germline-derived CDR1 and CDR2 are DFQATT and SNEGSKA (reference sequence). Trimming cost V 5 bases and J 3 bases, with 13 bases left between them. The length of the CDR3 is 13 residues. The CDR3 DNA follows: TGCAGTGCTGGAAGACTAGACAAAGAGACCCAGTACTTC. It codes for CSAGRLDKETQYF.

The J gene is TRBJ2-1, the V gene TRBV5-5; D possibly corresponds to TRBD1 (6 bases). The CDR3 sequence is 16 residues long. Germline CDR1 SGHKS, CDR2 YYEKEE (reference sequence). With 2 bases removed from V and 0 bases from J, the gap between germline ends came to 12 bases. The CDR3 DNA sequence: TGTGCCAGCAGCTTTTGGGGGCTGAGCTCCTACAATGAGCAGTTCTTC. It codes for CASSFWGLSSYNEQFF.

The J gene is TRBJ2-1, the V gene TRBV7-2, with 14 bases lining up with TRBD2. The CDR3 totals 18 residues. V trimming: 0 bases; J trimming: 9 bases; junction bases outside the gene matches: 10. The germline V gene has CDR1 SGHTA and CDR2 FQGNSA. CDR3 DNA: TGTGCCAGCAGCTTAGCCGCCGGACTAGCGGGGGGCCGGGGTGAGCAGTTCTTC. The encoded protein is CASSLAAGLAGGRGEQFF.

Many counts were recorded for this clonotype. V and J are TRBV7-2 and TRBJ1-1, with D possibly TRBD1 on 6 matching bases. CDR1 is SGHTA, CDR2 FQGNSA, per germline. The CDR3 covers 14 residues. Deletions cut 1 base from V and 5 bases from J, with 11 bases between. CDR3 DNA sequence: TGTGCCAGCAGCTTAGAGGGGAGGGGGACTGAAGCTTTCTTT. Translation: CASSLEGRGTEAFF.